This entry concerns a single T cell receptor (beta chain). From germline, CDR1 is SGHAT and CDR2 FQNNGV. Losses at the gene ends were 6 bases for V and 6 bases for J; bases not matched to a gene: 11. The CDR3 sequence is 16 residues long. The data originate from a study of cytomegalovirus exposure and HLA in healthy donors. PCR employed 60 Vbeta and 13 Jbeta primers. Profiled with immunoSEQ multiplex PCR; TCRdb holds only in-frame clones, not every one. The sample lists 100,000 to 150,000 clones, approximately 80% seen once, with 0.75% to 0.95% in the top ten. This sequence joins TRBV11-2 and TRBJ2-3, with 11 bases identical to TRBD1. The receptor was derived from a woman aged 55-69 years in good health and CMV-seronegative. Sequenced material: PBMCs. The DNA for the CDR3 is TGTGCCAGCAGTCGCCTGGACAGGGGGCGCATCGATACGCAGTATTTT. Translated, it gives CASSRLDRGRIDTQYF.